These T cell receptor beta chains were read from a single sample in a study of T-cell reconstitution after alpha-beta-depleted transplantation in children. TCRdb ran MiXCR on the PCR reads and lists one entry per CDR3 protein. The profile shows about 200,000 distinct CDR3 sequences, 8.4% of them singletons. This material consisted of PBMCs, mostly from graft donor cells, taken 360 days after TCRalphabeta/CD19-depleted stem cell transplant. The receptors were sampled from a male patient under 10 years old who had a stem cell transplant for acute myeloid leukemia, so the T cells may come from the graft donor. Each CDR3 is given with its conserved first and last residue. Each record gives: CDR3 protein, CDR3 DNA, clone size, J gene, D gene, V gene. D genes are given only for firm matches. For some rows the clone size is stated as once, few or many, or as a class when expanded; others skip it.

cdr3_aa: CASSFSIAGANVLTF
cdr3_nt: TGCGCCAGCAGCTTCTCAATAGCTGGGGCCAACGTCCTGACTTTC
clone_size: many
j_call: TRBJ2-6
d_call: -
v_call: TRBV5-1

cdr3_aa: CASNPGTTETQYF
cdr3_nt: TGTGCCAGCAATCCCGGGACAACAGAGACCCAGTACTTC
clone_size: few
j_call: TRBJ2-5
d_call: -
v_call: TRBV12-3/TRBV12-4

cdr3_aa: CSAEDRGRDSGELFF
cdr3_nt: TGCAGTGCGGAAGACAGGGGGCGCGACTCCGGGGAGCTGTTTTTT
clone_size: few
j_call: TRBJ2-2
d_call: TRBD1
v_call: TRBV20-1

cdr3_aa: CSAGPLGSRTDTQYF
cdr3_nt: TGCAGTGCTGGCCCACTCGGGAGTCGCACAGATACGCAGTATTTT
clone_size: few
j_call: TRBJ2-3
d_call: -
v_call: TRBV20-1

cdr3_aa: CSVVQRSNTGELFF
cdr3_nt: TGCAGCGTTGTACAGAGATCGAACACCGGGGAGCTGTTTTTT
clone_size: few
j_call: TRBJ2-2
d_call: -
v_call: TRBV29-1

cdr3_aa: CASSQEPDRVMDYTF
cdr3_nt: TGCGCCAGCAGCCAAGAACCGGACAGGGTAATGGACTACACCTTC
clone_size: -
j_call: TRBJ1-2
d_call: TRBD1
v_call: TRBV4-1

cdr3_aa: CASSLGTGTSGGLAKNIQYF
cdr3_nt: TGTGCCAGCAGCTTGGGGACCGGGACTAGCGGGGGGTTGGCCAAAAACATTCAGTACTTC
clone_size: few
j_call: TRBJ2-4
d_call: TRBD2
v_call: TRBV5-6

cdr3_aa: CASSPRVANEQFF
cdr3_nt: TGTGCCAGCAGTCCCAGGGTCGCCAATGAGCAGTTCTTC
clone_size: few
j_call: TRBJ2-1
d_call: -
v_call: TRBV7-2

cdr3_aa: CASTIARHQGNEQFF
cdr3_nt: TGTGCCAGCACCATCGCCCGTCATCAGGGCAATGAGCAGTTCTTC
clone_size: few
j_call: TRBJ2-1
d_call: -
v_call: TRBV7-9

cdr3_aa: CASSQVWGTGGVRGYEQYF
cdr3_nt: TGCGCCAGCAGCCAAGTGTGGGGGACAGGGGGCGTAAGGGGCTACGAGCAGTACTTC
clone_size: many
j_call: TRBJ2-7
d_call: TRBD1
v_call: TRBV4-3

cdr3_aa: CASSYNSGRFHNEQFF
cdr3_nt: TGTGCCAGCAGTTATAATAGCGGGAGGTTCCACAATGAGCAGTTCTTC
clone_size: many
j_call: TRBJ2-1
d_call: TRBD2
v_call: TRBV6-5

cdr3_aa: CSAAPPGTDTQYF
cdr3_nt: TGCAGTGCCGCCCCTCCTGGCACAGATACGCAGTATTTT
clone_size: many
j_call: TRBJ2-3
d_call: -
v_call: TRBV20-1

cdr3_aa: CSGYGGEETQYF
cdr3_nt: TGCAGCGGCTACGGGGGTGAAGAGACCCAGTACTTC
clone_size: few
j_call: TRBJ2-5
d_call: -
v_call: TRBV29-1

cdr3_aa: CASSPFPGGADTQYF
cdr3_nt: TGCGCCAGCAGCCCATTCCCAGGGGGAGCAGATACGCAGTATTTT
clone_size: -
j_call: TRBJ2-3
d_call: TRBD1
v_call: TRBV4-3

cdr3_aa: CSATVLRPTSGTIDTQYF
cdr3_nt: TGCAGTGCTACTGTACTGAGACCTACTAGCGGGACGATAGATACGCAGTATTTT
clone_size: -
j_call: TRBJ2-3
d_call: TRBD2
v_call: TRBV20-1

cdr3_aa: CASTMDREGTQYF
cdr3_nt: TGCGCCAGCACCATGGACAGGGAAGGGACCCAGTACTTC
clone_size: -
j_call: TRBJ2-5
d_call: TRBD1
v_call: TRBV5-1

cdr3_aa: CASSSRNLQGANQPQHF
cdr3_nt: TGTGCCAGCAGTTCCCGAAATTTACAGGGGGCCAATCAGCCCCAGCATTTT
clone_size: many
j_call: TRBJ1-5
d_call: TRBD1
v_call: TRBV27

cdr3_aa: CSVKGGRLYNEQFF
cdr3_nt: TGCAGTGTTAAAGGGGGACGGCTCTACAATGAGCAGTTCTTC
clone_size: many
j_call: TRBJ2-1
d_call: -
v_call: TRBV20-1